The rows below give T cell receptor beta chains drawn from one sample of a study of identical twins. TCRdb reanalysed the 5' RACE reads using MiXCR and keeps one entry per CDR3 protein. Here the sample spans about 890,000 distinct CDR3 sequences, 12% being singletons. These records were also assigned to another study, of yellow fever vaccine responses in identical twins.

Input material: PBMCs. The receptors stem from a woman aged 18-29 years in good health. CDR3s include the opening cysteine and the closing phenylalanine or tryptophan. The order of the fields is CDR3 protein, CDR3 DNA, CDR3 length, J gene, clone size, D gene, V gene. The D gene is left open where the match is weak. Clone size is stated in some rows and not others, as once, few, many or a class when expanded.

CASSRSSGGSEQYF TGTGCCAGCTCACGGTCCTCAGGGGGCAGTGAGCAGTACTTC 14 TRBJ2-7 NA TRBD1 TRBV18
CASSQGPLSGVETDTQYF TGCGCCAGCAGCCAAGGCCCTCTTAGCGGGGTGGAAACAGATACGCAGTATTTT 18 TRBJ2-3 few TRBD2 TRBV4-1
CATSRDHASSIGHNEQFF TGTGCCACCAGCAGAGATCATGCTAGCTCGATAGGTCACAATGAGCAGTTCTTC 18 TRBJ2-1 NA NA TRBV15
CASSVATGGTGGQETQYF TGTGCCAGCAGCGTAGCTACGGGGGGGACAGGGGGCCAAGAGACCCAGTACTTC 18 TRBJ2-5 NA TRBD1 TRBV9
CASSWAGLAGGTDTQYF TGTGCCAGCAGTTGGGCGGGGCTAGCGGGGGGCACAGATACGCAGTATTTT 17 TRBJ2-3 few TRBD2 TRBV12-3/TRBV12-4
CASSQVRTGEEAFF TGTGCCAGCAGCCAAGTCCGGACAGGGGAGGAAGCTTTCTTT 14 TRBJ1-1 few TRBD1 TRBV3-1
CASSALHNTGELFF TGTGCCAGCAGTGCCCTCCATAACACCGGGGAGCTGTTTTTT 14 TRBJ2-2 few NA TRBV6-4
CASSPQAGANTGELFF TGTGCCAGCAGCCCGCAGGCTGGCGCGAACACCGGGGAGCTGTTTTTT 16 TRBJ2-2 NA NA TRBV7-3
CASSGHRNTNTGELFF TGTGCCAGCAGCGGACACAGGAACACGAACACCGGGGAGCTGTTTTTT 16 TRBJ2-2 few NA TRBV9
CASSLSGTANTGELFF TGCGCCAGCAGCTTGTCAGGGACAGCGAACACCGGGGAGCTGTTTTTT 16 TRBJ2-2 many TRBD1 TRBV5-1
CASEAEDRAGGELFF TGTGCTAGTGAGGCGGAGGACAGGGCCGGCGGGGAGCTGTTTTTT 15 TRBJ2-2 NA TRBD1 TRBV12-5
CASSPGDRANYGYTF TGTGCCAGCAGCCCAGGAGACAGGGCCAACTATGGCTACACCTTC 15 TRBJ1-2 NA TRBD1 TRBV7-2
CASSYLPGPKARNEQFF TGTGCCAGCAGTTACTTGCCGGGACCAAAGGCCCGGAATGAGCAGTTCTTC 17 TRBJ2-1 few NA TRBV6-5
CASSKSGGAYEQFF TGTGCCAGTAGTAAAAGCGGGGGGGCCTATGAGCAGTTCTTC 14 TRBJ2-1 few TRBD2 TRBV19
CASSLDRGGNEQFF TGTGCCAGCAGTTTAGACAGGGGCGGCAATGAGCAGTTCTTC 14 TRBJ2-1 many TRBD1 TRBV12-3/TRBV12-4
CASTQGIGELFF TGTGCCAGCACCCAAGGGATCGGGGAGCTGTTTTTT 12 TRBJ2-2 few NA TRBV28
CASSLDGAPGELFF TGCGCCAGCAGCTTGGATGGGGCGCCCGGGGAGCTGTTTTTT 14 TRBJ2-2 few NA TRBV5-1
CASSQGGEGTEAFF TGTGCCAGCAGCCAAGGTGGGGAAGGCACTGAAGCTTTCTTT 14 TRBJ1-1 few NA TRBV3-1
CASSPGERTTNIQYF TGTGCCAGCAGCCCGGGGGAGCGGACAACAAACATTCAGTACTTC 15 TRBJ2-4 many NA TRBV28
CASSRLQGKATEAFF TGTGCCAGCAGCCGGTTACAGGGGAAAGCCACTGAAGCTTTCTTT 15 TRBJ1-1 NA TRBD1 TRBV12-3/TRBV12-4
CASSPSGGNEQFF TGTGCCAGCAGCCCATCAGGGGGGAATGAGCAGTTCTTC 13 TRBJ2-1 many NA TRBV7-3
CASSLSQANSYNSPLHF TGTGCCAGCAGTTTAAGTCAGGCGAACTCCTATAATTCACCCCTCCACTTT 17 TRBJ1-6 NA NA TRBV12-3/TRBV12-4
CSALAGQGPNTIYF TGCAGTGCCCTGGCGGGACAGGGCCCGAACACCATATATTTT 14 TRBJ1-3 NA TRBD1 TRBV20-1
CAISAQTSGRRSGELFF TGTGCCATCAGTGCCCAGACTAGCGGGAGGCGGTCCGGGGAGCTGTTTTTT 17 TRBJ2-2 NA TRBD2 TRBV10-3
CSVEMAGARYGYTF TGCAGCGTTGAAATGGCAGGCGCCCGGTATGGCTACACCTTC 14 TRBJ1-2 NA NA TRBV29-1
CASSYREADTQYF TGTGCCAGCAGTTACAGGGAGGCAGATACGCAGTATTTT 13 TRBJ2-3 many NA TRBV6-4
CASSYSLEGGQETQYF TGTGCCAGCAGTTACTCGTTAGAGGGGGGCCAAGAGACCCAGTACTTC 16 TRBJ2-5 NA NA TRBV6-5
CASSSPPGTSGSGNEQFF TGTGCCAGCAGTTCCCCCCCCGGGACTAGCGGGAGTGGCAATGAGCAGTTCTTC 18 TRBJ2-1 few TRBD2 TRBV12-3/TRBV12-4
CSAVTGDGTEAFF TGCAGTGCGGTGACAGGGGACGGCACTGAAGCTTTCTTT 13 TRBJ1-1 many TRBD1 TRBV20-1